This TCR beta chain was documented in a study of cytomegalovirus exposure and HLA in healthy donors. Study-wide findings and caveats: CMV serostatus alone was available as immune exposure information. Cytomegalovirus status was reportedly diagnosed by the classifier with high specificity and sensitivity.

When sampled, the donors appeared nominally healthy, though they likely had unrecorded immune exposures. Notes on this clone: Its antigen is currently unknown.

The PCR made use of 60 Vbeta and 13 Jbeta primers. Clones were sequenced by immunoSEQ multiplex PCR, and TCRdb holds only the in-frame ones, with some missing. The sample records about 160,000 clones, about three quarters being singletons. The CDR3 loop spans 16 amino acids. The germline V gene has CDR1 SGHNT and CDR2 YYREEE (reference sequence). Between the trimmed V and J ends, which lost 4 bases and 6 bases, there was a span of 21 bases. This sequence was found in a female donor in good health and CMV-seronegative. The material sequenced was PBMCs. V gene TRBV5-4 combines with J gene TRBJ2-3; possibly TRBD2 for D (5 bases). The CDR3 protein is CASSLQGLRSFDTQYF. CDR3 nucleotides: TGTGCCAGCAGCCTGCAAGGACTCCGATCATTCGATACGCAGTATTTT.